The entry that follows covers one TCR beta chain sequence. CDR3 size: 18 residues. The junction had 12 bases not matched to a gene; V was cut back by 2 bases and J by 2 bases. The data belong to a study of blood T cells in healthy people across ages. Primed by a sample-barcoded 5' primer and a J-beta primer mix, a second PCR proceeded for roughly 7 to 12 cycles. A single record per CDR3 protein comes from TCRdb applying MiXCR to the 5' RACE reads. Found here are some 1.8 million distinct CDR3 sequences, around 40% of them singletons; the top ten hold under 25%. The source of this sequence is a human donor in good health. This chain joins TRBV12-3 or TRBV12-4 and TRBJ2-3; TRBD2 matches at 8 bases. The sequenced sample was blood. The CDR3 is CASSLLAGPTPHTDTQYF. DNA of the CDR3: TGTGCCAGCAGTTTATTAGCGGGACCGACACCTCACACAGATACGCAGTATTTT.